The present entry profiles one TCR beta chain with its context. Its antigen has not been determined. No base quality information exists; no much larger clone differs at one position. In total, over 600 healthy bone marrow donors made up the cohort. Cohort members were all nominally healthy when sampled, although unrecorded immune exposures were likely present. The donor tested CMV seronegative, placing the donor among the roughly 350 seronegative members of the cohort. Every donor gave a peripheral blood sample, and the peripheral blood mononuclear cells from that sample were used for TCR beta sequencing. The Qiagen DNeasy Blood Extraction Kit was used to extract genomic DNA from the blood cell samples. This specimen comes from a study of cytomegalovirus exposure and HLA in healthy donors (dated by TCRdb to 2015 to 2018). Concerning the study at large: An earlier analysis of roughly 630 of the donors reported roughly 300 Gb of sequence data and some 120 million unique TCR beta sequences from about 180 million T cells. The study used immunosequencing to profile the T cell repertoires of 600 to 850 subjects and linked those repertoires to cytomegalovirus serostatus. The study aimed to test whether signatures of past pathogen exposure could be identified by cataloging public T cell receptors. Among the roughly 390 genotyped donors, 75% to 90% belonged to the genetic ancestry cluster associated with self-reported Caucasian donors. Rather than using new phenotypic data, the later analysis identified candidate immune exposures from TCR beta sequences and from how often those sequences occurred across donors. Typing coverage differed by locus: A, B, C, DRB1 and DQB1 were typed in about 620-640 donors, DQA1 in 500 to 550, DPA1 in around 610, and DPB1 in approximately 450. Class I and class II HLA loci were covered by the typing at four-digit resolution. Four or five DR-DQ haplotypes were handled as single units for association and clustering, since linkage in the cohort was strong. An early release covering approximately 600 HLA-typed donors comprised about 310 gigabases of sequencing data and about 90 million unique TCR sequences. Every repertoire in the discovery cohort had been generated on one and the same sequencing platform. A later analysis re-analyzed previously published TCR beta repertoires from 666 donors and added high-resolution HLA genotyping to study TCR occurrence patterns. The study combined high-throughput TCR immunosequencing, statistical association of individual TCRs with disease status, and machine learning to predict cytomegalovirus infection status. A later genetic analysis took genome-wide SNP genotypes for 398 of the 666 donors and used that subset as a discovery cohort. Donor age, sex, ethnicity and CMV serostatus were compiled alongside the repertoire data. Across 300 to 500 genotyped donors of the cohort, an average of roughly 230,000 unique TCR beta nucleotide sequences per donor were sequenced, and 15% to 20% of those sequences were non-productive. Along with the 666-subject first cohort, a separate validation cohort of approximately 110 different subjects was used. To decide whether each TCR beta V gene segment behaved as functional or pseudogenic, an earlier analysis of over 500 of the donors relied on high-throughput TCR beta sequencing.

General conclusions and limits of the study: The study listed around 160 TCR beta chains as associated with cytomegalovirus. Assigning TCR associations to individual alleles was difficult when HLA alleles, especially DR and DQ, strongly co-occurred. An association between a missense DCLRE1C variant and V-gene and J-gene trimming of TCR beta chains was found in a later genetic analysis and replicated in an independent cohort. It was suggested by the authors that the approach could potentially be generalized to other disease states and immunological phenotypes. A further reported finding was that TCR beta sequences accurately predicted the HLA-A and HLA-B alleles for most subjects in the first cohort. For the cohort, immune exposure information was limited to CMV serostatus. A later analysis reported that several top co-occurrence clusters appeared linked to parvovirus B19, influenza, CMV and Epstein-Barr virus. Because counts were too low, fewer than 20 rarely observed V segments, including chromosome 9 orphons, were excluded from the earlier analysis of 587 of the donors. A group of highly shared sequence variants was considered likely to be a technical artifact of the sequencing pipeline. In a later genetic analysis, fewer N-insertions in productive TCRs were reported among donors in an Asian-associated ancestry cluster than the roughly 700-donor mean. HLA typing was unavailable for some donors at each locus, so association tests used only the typed subset. The cohort was sequenced for TCR beta chains only, and without alpha or paired-chain data the features that could be detected were limited. Presence/absence analyses assumed roughly uniform sequencing depth across donors, an assumption that may not hold. Most TCR sequences were seen in very few donors, while some public TCRs were found in many individuals. In a later analysis, HLA-associated TCR beta chains showed more clonal expansion and lower generation probabilities than non-associated chains that were equally common. Linkage disequilibrium might explain the correlated functional status among segregating V segments, but an unknown experimental factor could not be ruled out. In an earlier analysis of some 540 of the donors, most TCR beta V segments appeared in productive rearrangements about 87% or about 30% of the time, broadly matching IMGT annotations. In a later analysis, the rate of TCR association differed among HLA loci, with DRB1 alleles having the most associated TCRs and HLA-C alleles having the fewest. In vitro tests confirmed that a few of the cytomegalovirus-associated TCR beta chains recognize cytomegalovirus antigens. In a later analysis, around 15,000 TCR beta sequences were associated with specific HLA alleles at a false discovery rate of 0.05. Because the 87-base-pair reads could not distinguish some IMGT-functional V segments, including TRBV6-2 and TRBV6-3, those segments were excluded. A later analysis found that most CMV-associated TCR beta chains appeared HLA-restricted, with HLA associations seemingly driven largely by CMV exposure. In both the original and validation cohorts, the classifier was reported to diagnose cytomegalovirus status with high specificity and sensitivity.

Based on the germline V gene, the CDR1 and CDR2 sequences are MNHEY and SVGAGI. The CDR3 numbers 14 residues from cysteine through phenylalanine. Just the 42-base CDR3 DNA is kept, in frame starting at base 1. V loses 8 bases at its end and J loses 2 bases; junction bases beyond the gene matches: 6. Library construction relied on the immunoSEQ multiplex PCR assay. For the multiplex PCR, a mixture combining 60 forward primers for TCR Vbeta segments and 13 reverse primers for TCR Jbeta segments was used. The CDR3 region of rearranged TCR beta genes was amplified from genomic DNA with a multiplex PCR assay. The Illumina HiSeq System was used to sequence the amplified TCR beta libraries as 87-base-pair reads. Under the source paper's analysis protocol: Across the 500 to 700 repertoires, a later analysis counted roughly 77 million unique TCR beta chains, around 10 million of which were shared by at least two donors. A nearest-neighbor algorithm error-corrected the raw reads and collapsed the reads into unique sequences, merging closely related sequences to remove PCR and sequencing errors. CDR3 sequences were aligned to IMGT reference sequences to assign V, D and J gene segments. Each retained sequence needed at least a six-nucleotide match to both a V gene segment and a J gene segment. Rearrangements were classified as productive when the CDR3 lacked stop codons and remained in frame with V and J, and all other rearrangements were classified as non-productive. Following IMGT convention, CDR3 was defined as the stretch from the second conserved V-encoded cysteine up to the conserved J-encoded phenylalanine. In an earlier analysis of roughly 580 of the donors, sequences lacking an unambiguous match to a single V gene segment were excluded. In an earlier analysis of approximately 590 of the donors, a V segment was called functional when productive rearrangements were above 56.7%, and segregating when the standard deviation between donors exceeded 5%. To diagnose cytomegalovirus status from the catalog of TCR beta chain sequences, a statistical classification framework was built. In a later analysis, TCR nucleotide sequences were compared against IMGT/GENE-DB human TR gene sequences so that V and J genes could be assigned. A later analysis assigned CDR3 sequences and most-parsimonious VDJ recombination scenarios with the TCRdist pipeline. In a later analysis, every TCR beta chain was defined by the combination of its CDR3 amino acid sequence and its V-gene family, and reads without a unique V-gene family were dropped. A later analysis removed 500 to 600 highly shared, low-generation-probability nucleotide sequences to deal with suspected cross-contamination and a sequencing artifact. A later analysis calculated a clonal expansion index for each public chain from normalized within-repertoire ranks of inferred template counts. In a later analysis, generation probabilities were computed with a VDJ recombination model fitted to out-of-frame rearrangements, and the resulting probabilities were checked against IGoR. Hypergeometric tests were used in a later analysis to score TCR-TCR, TCR-HLA and TCR-CMV co-occurrence, with a repertoire-size bias correction applied to the TCR pairs. False discovery rates were estimated in a later analysis by permuting HLA or CMV assignments 20 times. In a later analysis, co-occurring TCRs were grouped with DBSCAN, and TCRdist sequence similarity was added when clustering was performed within HLA-allele-positive subsets. Repertoires with fewer than 30,000 or more than 120,000 public chains were left out of co-occurrence clustering, as were about 5 repertoires with anomalous nucleotide sharing. This immuneACCESS table, as held by TCRdb, lists in-frame sequences with V and J called but not all clones. Of the missing ones, under half trace to an unresolved V gene in checked studies; the others have no known cause. V and J calls and clone size are copied from that table; D and trimming were computed from the DNA. The sample records under 110,000 clones, roughly 73% of which are singletons. The ten most abundant clones make up over 2% of the sample.

This clonotype was obtained from a man aged 35-49 years in good health and CMV-seronegative. The sample was PBMCs. Rearrangement joined TRBV6-5 to TRBJ1-1, and 9 junction bases match TRBD1. The sequenced DNA: TGTGCCAGCCGGGACAGGGTCACAAACACTGAAGCTTTCTTT. Translation gives CASRDRVTNTEAFF.